The clone carrying this T cell receptor (beta chain) appeared a few times. This sample is drawn from a study of blood T cells in healthy people across ages. The V segment lost 5 bases and the J segment 2 bases; nucleotides outside the gene matches: 8. CDR3 length equals 15 residues. CDR1 is SGHRS, CDR2 YFSETQ, per germline. Together with a sample-barcoded 5' primer, a J-beta primer mix was included in a second PCR lasting about 7 to 11 cycles. TCRdb used MiXCR to reprocess the 5' RACE reads, holding one entry per CDR3 protein. Of fewer than 2 million distinct CDR3 sequences detected, around 40% appear once; the ten largest clones hold 23%.

Sequenced sample: blood. The sequence was collected from a human donor in good health. The V gene is TRBV5-1, the J gene TRBJ2-5; 8 bases are shared with TRBD2. CDR3: CASRPITSGQETQYF. The CDR3 DNA sequence: TGCGCCAGCAGACCGATTACTAGCGGACAAGAGACCCAGTACTTC.